A selection of T cell receptor beta chains follows, all from one sample in a study of blood T cell repertoires in COVID-19. Libraries were prepared by immunoSEQ multiplex PCR; TCRdb keeps only in-frame clonotypes and omits some of them. The top ten clones hold about 15% of a sample with about 59,000 clones, around four fifths of them seen once. The sample was peripheral blood. The receptors stem from a woman between 70 and 85 years old with acute or convalescent COVID-19. The CDR3 runs from the conserved cysteine through the conserved F or W. Fields, in order: J gene, D gene, V gene, clone size, CDR3 protein, CDR3 DNA. A D gene is named only where the DNA matches it firmly. Only part of the rows carry a size: once, few, many, or a class if the clone is expanded.

TRBJ1-3,TRBD1,TRBV7-9,-,CASSRDRAFSGNTIYF,TGTGCCAGCAGCAGGGACAGGGCCTTCTCTGGAAACACCATATATTTT
TRBJ2-2,TRBD2,TRBV30,-,CAFLAGANTGELFF,TGTGCCTTCTTAGCGGGTGCGAACACCGGGGAGCTGTTTTTT
TRBJ1-5,-,TRBV19,-,CASSKDSYSNQPQHF,TGTGCCAGTAGTAAAGATAGCTATAGCAATCAGCCCCAGCATTTT
TRBJ1-2,TRBD1,TRBV6-5,few,CASSSTGYYGYTF,TGTGCCAGCAGTTCGACAGGGTACTATGGCTACACCTTC
TRBJ2-3,-,TRBV12-3/TRBV12-4,once,CASSPRGDTQYF,TGTGCCAGCAGCCCACGGGGGGATACGCAGTATTTT
TRBJ1-4,TRBD1,TRBV19,-,CATRQGGDEKLFF,TGTGCCACCCGACAGGGGGGGGATGAAAAACTGTTTTTT
TRBJ1-2,-,TRBV19,once,CASRLIHGMALGYTF,TGTGCCAGTAGATTGATCCACGGGATGGCCCTGGGCTACACCTTC
TRBJ2-2,-,TRBV7-9,-,CASSLRYREKGELFF,TGTGCCAGCAGCTTACGGTACAGGGAGAAAGGGGAGCTGTTTTTT
TRBJ2-5,-,TRBV7-3,few,CASSPSGGGETQYF,TGTGCCAGCAGCCCGTCGGGGGGCGGGGAGACCCAGTACTTC
TRBJ1-5,TRBD1,TRBV27,-,CASSLSARQGANQPQHF,TGTGCCAGCAGTTTATCGGCCCGACAGGGGGCTAATCAGCCCCAGCATTTT
TRBJ1-5,-,TRBV21-1,few,CASSLQTLGGREQPQHF,TGTGCCAGCAGCCTACAAACCTTGGGGGGACGTGAGCAGCCCCAGCATTTT
TRBJ2-4,-,TRBV12-3/TRBV12-4,-,CASSPRGMHIQYF,TGTGCCAGCAGCCCTCGGGGAATGCACATTCAGTACTTC
TRBJ2-2,TRBD1,TRBV4-1,few,CASSGQGANTGELFF,TGCGCCAGCAGCGGACAGGGGGCGAACACCGGGGAGCTGTTTTTT
TRBJ1-3,TRBD1,TRBV7-6,many,CASSSWGQIGNTIYF,TGTGCCAGCAGCTCCTGGGGACAGATTGGAAACACCATATATTTT
TRBJ1-2,-,TRBV3-1/TRBV3-2,few,CASSQAGGSGSTGYTF,TGTGCCAGCAGCCAAGCGGGGGGTTCGGGCTCAACTGGCTACACCTTC
TRBJ1-2,TRBD1,TRBV19,once,CASSIGTGSGYTF,TGTGCCAGTAGTATCGGGACAGGGTCTGGCTACACCTTC
TRBJ1-2,TRBD1,TRBV19,-,CASSISGDRSANYGYTF,TGTGCCAGTAGTATTTCGGGGGACAGATCCGCTAACTATGGCTACACCTTC
TRBJ2-4,TRBD1,TRBV29-1,-,CSVIGGQGQGNIQYF,TGCAGCGTCATCGGGGGACAGGGCCAGGGAAACATTCAGTACTTC
TRBJ1-5,-,TRBV5-1,few,CASSLDGQSNQPQHF,TGCGCCAGCAGCTTAGATGGCCAGTCTAATCAGCCCCAGCATTTT
TRBJ1-2,TRBD1,TRBV4-1,many,CASSQRGTDDGYTF,TGCGCCAGCAGTCAGAGAGGGACAGACGATGGCTACACCTTC
TRBJ1-1,TRBD1,TRBV20-1,-,CSASGTTGSGTEAFF,TGCAGTGCTAGTGGGACGACAGGGTCCGGCACTGAAGCTTTCTTT
TRBJ1-2,-,TRBV5-1,few,CASSLTGTYDGYTF,TGCGCCAGCAGCTTAACCGGGACTTACGACGGCTACACCTTC
TRBJ2-1,TRBD2,TRBV4-1,-,CASSPGLAVFSSYNEQFF,TGCGCCAGCAGCCCGGGACTAGCGGTATTTAGCTCCTACAATGAGCAGTTCTTC
TRBJ1-6,-,TRBV27,-,CASTYIAGSVTPLHF,TGTGCCAGCACCTACATCGCAGGGTCTGTTACGCCCCTCCACTTT
TRBJ1-6,-,TRBV12-5,-,CASAQGSSPLHF,TGTGCTAGCGCTCAGGGGTCATCACCCCTCCACTTT
TRBJ1-5,-,TRBV10-2,-,CASSESKWGLSNQPQHF,TGCGCCAGCAGTGAGTCAAAGTGGGGACTTAGCAATCAGCCCCAGCATTTT
TRBJ2-3,-,TRBV2,-,CASSRGRFASTDTQYF,TGTGCCAGCAGCCGAGGGCGTTTCGCTAGCACAGATACGCAGTATTTT
TRBJ1-1,TRBD1,TRBV29-1,-,CSVEGQGGTEAFF,TGCAGCGTTGAGGGACAGGGTGGAACTGAAGCTTTCTTT
TRBJ1-1,-,TRBV5-4,-,CASSPRSGGNTEAFF,TGTGCCAGCAGCCCCCGGTCGGGGGGGAACACTGAAGCTTTCTTT
TRBJ1-1,TRBD1,TRBV18,few,CASSTGQGGTEAFF,TGTGCCAGCTCCACGGGACAGGGGGGCACTGAAGCTTTCTTT
TRBJ1-1,TRBD1,TRBV19,-,CASSNRGAYTEAFF,TGTGCCAGTAGCAACAGGGGGGCGTACACTGAAGCTTTCTTT
TRBJ2-1,TRBD1,TRBV5-4,-,CASRVDRGRNEQFF,TGTGCCAGCAGGGTCGACAGGGGGAGGAATGAGCAGTTCTTC
TRBJ2-1,-,TRBV24-1,-,CATSRTERRGNNEQFF,TGTGCCACCAGTAGGACAGAGAGAAGGGGGAACAATGAGCAGTTCTTC
TRBJ1-6,-,TRBV5-4,-,CASSRTSGASYNSPLHF,TGTGCCAGCAGCCGCACGTCAGGGGCCTCCTATAATTCACCCCTCCACTTT
TRBJ1-4,-,TRBV30,-,CAWMSRDWAGEKLFF,TGTGCCTGGATGAGTAGGGACTGGGCCGGGGAAAAACTGTTTTTT
TRBJ1-1,-,TRBV5-1,-,CASSPRGTEAFF,TGCGCCAGCAGCCCAAGGGGCACTGAAGCTTTCTTT
TRBJ1-1,TRBD1,TRBV13,-,CASSGTENTEAFF,TGTGCCAGCAGCGGGACAGAGAACACTGAAGCTTTCTTT
TRBJ1-1,-,TRBV5-5,-,CASSLATGNTEAFF,TGTGCCAGCAGCTTGGCGACAGGAAACACTGAAGCTTTCTTT
TRBJ2-4,-,TRBV19,-,CASSRTVGNIQYF,TGTGCCAGTAGTAGGACAGTTGGGAACATTCAGTACTTC
TRBJ1-5,-,TRBV7-9,once,CASAGPRGGQPQHF,TGTGCCAGCGCCGGGCCTCGGGGAGGTCAGCCCCAGCATTTT
TRBJ1-2,TRBD1,TRBV10-3,-,CAISRGNYGYTF,TGTGCCATCAGCAGGGGGAACTATGGCTACACCTTC
TRBJ1-5,-,TRBV6-2/TRBV6-3,-,CASSTGKGNQPQHF,TGTGCCAGCAGCACAGGGAAAGGCAATCAGCCCCAGCATTTT
TRBJ1-1,-,TRBV18,-,CASSEQLEAFF,TGTGCCAGCTCGGAACAGCTTGAAGCTTTCTTT
TRBJ2-3,TRBD2,TRBV19,many,CARGLAQADTQYF,TGTGCCAGGGGACTAGCGCAGGCAGATACGCAGTATTTT
TRBJ2-5,-,TRBV10-3,-,CAIRGAVLGGETQYF,TGTGCCATCAGGGGAGCGGTATTGGGTGGAGAGACCCAGTACTTC
TRBJ2-3,TRBD2,TRBV6-5,-,CASSSRLAGSGMTQYF,TGTGCCAGCAGTTCCCGACTAGCGGGGTCGGGGATGACGCAGTATTTT